This T cell receptor (beta chain) is drawn from a study of shared clonotypes between healthy human individuals. The study, taken as a whole, reports: Sequencing depth was a factor that was expected to affect clonotype sharing among donors.

A word on this clone: The antigen is unknown.

Libraries were prepared by immunoSEQ multiplex PCR; TCRdb keeps only in-frame clonotypes and omits some of them. The data show around 1.5 million clones, 95% to 99% seen once. The receptor's source is a man aged 25 to 40 in good health. Material: naive CD4+ T cells sorted from blood. Described subset: CD45RA+ positively selected.

The CDR3 loop is CASSLRRGLSTDTQYF. CDR3 in DNA: TGTGCCAGCAGCTTACGGCGGGGACTTAGCACAGATACGCAGTATTTT. The J gene is TRBJ2-3, the V gene TRBV5-6, with a possible D match to TRBD2 (6 bases). Trimming removed 2 bases from V and 0 bases from J, with 13 bases in between. Germline V lookup: CDR1 SGHDT, CDR2 YYEEEE. The CDR3 consists of 16 residues.